This is a list of T cell receptor beta chains from one sample in a study of T-cell memory formation after mild COVID-19. TCRdb re-called the 5' RACE reads through MiXCR, storing one row per CDR3 protein. Of approximately 260,000 distinct CDR3 sequences in the sample, roughly 18% were seen once. Sequenced: PBMCs or a T cell subset sorted from them (not recorded which). These receptors were collected from a young man who had mild COVID-19 (a few samples of this study predate the infection). Cell type and time point are not known. Each CDR3 is given with its conserved first and last residue.

J,V,CDR3
TRBJ1-1,TRBV20-1,CSATGTENTEAFF
TRBJ2-7,TRBV20-1,CSAHRDPGAHEQYF
TRBJ1-1,TRBV7-2,CASSITRDRNTEAFF
TRBJ2-7,TRBV27,CASSSPGGLSEQYF
TRBJ2-3,TRBV28,CASSFQGRYTDTQYF
TRBJ1-1,TRBV6-1,CASSPWTGMNTEAFF
TRBJ2-5,TRBV5-6,CASSLGGGAWTQYF
TRBJ2-5,TRBV2,CASIEHGTTLKETQYF
TRBJ1-1,TRBV27,CASSPHRGRAFF
TRBJ1-5,TRBV4-1,CASSQGRTADQPQHF
TRBJ2-2,TRBV6-5,CASSYRQNTGELFF
TRBJ1-1,TRBV29-1,CSVQTGNTEAFF
TRBJ1-6,TRBV7-3,CASSSPSGGRFPLHF
TRBJ1-2,TRBV6-5,CASSSSWTRRGYTF
TRBJ2-2,TRBV6-2/TRBV6-3,CASGRVELFF
TRBJ2-7,TRBV4-3,CASSQDGGDYEQYF
TRBJ1-2,TRBV5-1,CASSLLGQGDYGYTF
TRBJ2-5,TRBV9,CASSVEDGASGDQETQYF
TRBJ1-1,TRBV5-1,CASSFGGLGYNTEAFF
TRBJ2-3,TRBV7-9,CASSLEGSTDTQYF
TRBJ2-1,TRBV24-1,CATGDRGGNEQFF
TRBJ1-3,TRBV7-6,CASSRGTGGNTIYF
TRBJ2-3,TRBV5-1,CASSLTPGLAGTDTQYF
TRBJ1-4,TRBV12-3/TRBV12-4,CASSLGQERNEKLFF
TRBJ1-3,TRBV20-1,CSARVRGYGNTIYF
TRBJ2-7,TRBV5-6,CASSPEGGSSYEQYF
TRBJ2-7,TRBV7-9,CASSPDYQQYF
TRBJ2-1,TRBV18,CASSPQGGGDSNEQFF
TRBJ2-2,TRBV20-1,CSARSSPTGELFF
TRBJ2-2,TRBV12-3/TRBV12-4,CASTIKNTGELFF
TRBJ1-1,TRBV29-1,CSGTGGVAFF
TRBJ2-1,TRBV11-2,CASSKEYNEQFF
TRBJ1-5,TRBV28,CASSLGQGNGPQHF
TRBJ2-2,TRBV12-3/TRBV12-4,CASRNTGELFF
TRBJ2-7,TRBV4-2,CASSRGLAGSYEQYF
TRBJ2-3,TRBV6-2/TRBV6-3,CASSYSSLAGTDTQYF
TRBJ2-2,TRBV5-1,CASSRETGELFF
TRBJ2-1,TRBV2,CASSEAPGPLEQFF
TRBJ2-1,TRBV5-1,CASSWGTGGNEQFF
TRBJ1-3,TRBV5-1,CASSLEGESSGNTIYF
TRBJ1-1,TRBV7-8,CATRDSLNTEAFF
TRBJ2-5,TRBV12-3/TRBV12-4,CASSLTSRETQYF
TRBJ1-1,TRBV9,CASSNSGGWGTEAFF
TRBJ2-2,TRBV3-1,CASSPGLAGVSNTGELFF
TRBJ2-7,TRBV5-1,CASSALQGYEQYF
TRBJ2-1,TRBV5-1,CASSVLGTSGGNEQFF
TRBJ1-6,TRBV11-2,CASSLGAASQSPLHF
TRBJ2-3,TRBV5-1,CASRTLGTDTQYF
TRBJ2-5,TRBV12-3/TRBV12-4,CASSVGRGETQYF
TRBJ2-1,TRBV11-2,CASSLWIVQGNEQFF